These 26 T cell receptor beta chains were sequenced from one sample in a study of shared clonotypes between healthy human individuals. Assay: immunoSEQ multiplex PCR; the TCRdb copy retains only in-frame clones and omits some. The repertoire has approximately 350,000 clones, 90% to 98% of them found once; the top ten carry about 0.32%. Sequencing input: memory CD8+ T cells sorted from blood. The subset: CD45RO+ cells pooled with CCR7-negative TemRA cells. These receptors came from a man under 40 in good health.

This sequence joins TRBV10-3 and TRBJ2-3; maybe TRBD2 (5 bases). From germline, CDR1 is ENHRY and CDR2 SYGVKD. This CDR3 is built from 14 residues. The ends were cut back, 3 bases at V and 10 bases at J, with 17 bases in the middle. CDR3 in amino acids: CAISEEGVEISQYF. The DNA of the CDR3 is TGTGCCATCAGTGAAGAGGGAGTAGAAATTTCGCAGTATTTT.

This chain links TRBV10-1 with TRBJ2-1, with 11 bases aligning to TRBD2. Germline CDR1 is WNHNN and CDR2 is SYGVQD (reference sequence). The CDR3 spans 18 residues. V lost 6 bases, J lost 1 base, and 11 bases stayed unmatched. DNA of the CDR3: TGCGCCAGCAGCTCCGGGACTAGCGGCCTCCGATCCTACAATGAGCAGTTCTTC. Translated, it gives CASSSGTSGLRSYNEQFF.

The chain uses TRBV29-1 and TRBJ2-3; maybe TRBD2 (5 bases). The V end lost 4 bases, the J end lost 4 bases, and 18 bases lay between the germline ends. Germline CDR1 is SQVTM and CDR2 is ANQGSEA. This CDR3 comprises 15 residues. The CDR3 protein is CSVVFGVRRADTQYF. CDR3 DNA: TGCAGCGTTGTTTTCGGGGTTCGGAGAGCAGATACGCAGTATTTT.

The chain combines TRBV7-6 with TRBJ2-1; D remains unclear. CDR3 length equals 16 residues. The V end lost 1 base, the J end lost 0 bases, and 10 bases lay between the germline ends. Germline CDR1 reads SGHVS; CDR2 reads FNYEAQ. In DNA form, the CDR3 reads TGTGCCAGCAGCTTAGTAGGTGACGGCTCCTACAATGAGCAGTTCTTC. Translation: CASSLVGDGSYNEQFF.

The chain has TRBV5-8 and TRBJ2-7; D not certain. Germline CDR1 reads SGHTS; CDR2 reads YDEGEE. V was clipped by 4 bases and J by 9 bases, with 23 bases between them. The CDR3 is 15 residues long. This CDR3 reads CASSRRTGVVWVQYF. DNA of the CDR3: TGTGCCAGCAGCCGTAGGACGGGTGTTGTCTGGGTGCAGTACTTC.

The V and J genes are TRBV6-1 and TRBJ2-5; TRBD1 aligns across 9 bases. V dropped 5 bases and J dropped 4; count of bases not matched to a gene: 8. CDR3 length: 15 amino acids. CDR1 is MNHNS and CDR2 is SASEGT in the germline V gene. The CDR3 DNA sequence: TGTGCCAGCAGTTTCGTACAGGGGGCCGGAGAGACCCAGTACTTC. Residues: CASSFVQGAGETQYF.

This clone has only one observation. The CDR3 bases are TGTGCCAGTAGTATTCTCCTAGCGGGAGGACCGTCCACAGATACGCAGTATTTT. Translating gives CASSILLAGGPSTDTQYF. The rearrangement links TRBV19 to TRBJ2-3, with 11 bases fitting TRBD2. CDR3 size: 18 residues. Germline CDR1 and CDR2: LNHDA and SQIVND (reference sequence). Germline trimming cut 3 bases from V and 2 bases from J; bases unmatched to any gene: 10. The full variable domain, with the rest looked up from reference TRBV19 and TRBJ2-3, is DGGITQSPKYLFRKEGQNVTLSCEQNLNHDAMYWYRQDPGQGLRLIYYSQIVNDFQKGDIAEGYSVSREKKESFPLTVTSAQKNPTAFYLCASSILLAGGPSTDTQYFGPGTRLTVL.

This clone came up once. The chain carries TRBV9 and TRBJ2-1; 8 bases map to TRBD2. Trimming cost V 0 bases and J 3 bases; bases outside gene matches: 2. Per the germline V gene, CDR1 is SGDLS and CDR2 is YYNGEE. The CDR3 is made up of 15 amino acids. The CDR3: CASSVGGLGYNEQFF. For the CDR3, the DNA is TGTGCCAGCAGCGTAGGGGGACTAGGCTACAATGAGCAGTTCTTC.

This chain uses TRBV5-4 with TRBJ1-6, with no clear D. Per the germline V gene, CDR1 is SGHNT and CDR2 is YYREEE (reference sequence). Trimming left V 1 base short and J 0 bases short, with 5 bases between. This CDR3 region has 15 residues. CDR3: CASSLLSSYNSPLHF. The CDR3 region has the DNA TGTGCCAGCAGCTTGCTGAGCTCCTATAATTCACCCCTCCACTTT.

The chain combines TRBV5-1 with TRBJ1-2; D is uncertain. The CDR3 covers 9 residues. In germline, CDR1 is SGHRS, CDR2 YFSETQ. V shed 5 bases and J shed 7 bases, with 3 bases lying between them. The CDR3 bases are TGCGCCAGCAGGGGTGGCTACACCTTC. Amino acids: CASRGGYTF.

The CDR3 sequence: CASSNRGSQPQHF. As DNA, the CDR3 is TGTGCCAGCAGTAACAGGGGATCGCAGCCCCAGCATTTT. The gene calls are TRBV6-6 and TRBJ1-5; 7 bases map to TRBD1. The CDR3 is 13 residues long. CDR1 is MNHNY, CDR2 SVGAGI, per germline (reference sequence). Germline trimming cut 5 bases from V and 7 bases from J; bases unmatched to any gene: 5.

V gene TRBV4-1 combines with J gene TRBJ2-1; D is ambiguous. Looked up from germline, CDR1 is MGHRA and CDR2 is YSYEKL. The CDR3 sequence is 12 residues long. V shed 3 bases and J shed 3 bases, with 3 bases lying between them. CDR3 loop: CASSQDYNEQFF. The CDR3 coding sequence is TGCGCCAGCAGCCAGGACTACAATGAGCAGTTCTTC.

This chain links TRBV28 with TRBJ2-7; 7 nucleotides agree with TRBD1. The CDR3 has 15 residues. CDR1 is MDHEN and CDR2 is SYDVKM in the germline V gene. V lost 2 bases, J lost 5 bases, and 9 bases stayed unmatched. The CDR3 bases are TGTGCCAGCAGTTTAATGAGGGGGCCGAGAAACGAGCAGTACTTC. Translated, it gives CASSLMRGPRNEQYF.

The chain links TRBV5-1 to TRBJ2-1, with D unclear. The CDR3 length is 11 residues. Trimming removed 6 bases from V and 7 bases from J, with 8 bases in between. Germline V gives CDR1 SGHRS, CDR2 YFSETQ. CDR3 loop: CASMAWNEQFF. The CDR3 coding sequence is TGCGCCAGCATGGCCTGGAATGAGCAGTTCTTC. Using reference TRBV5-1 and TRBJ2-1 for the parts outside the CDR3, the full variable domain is KAGVTQTPRYLIKTRGQQVTLSCSPISGHRSVSWYQQTPGQGLQFLFEYFSETQRNKGNFPGRFSGRQFSNSRSEMNVSTLELGDSALYLCASMAWNEQFFGPGTRLTVL.

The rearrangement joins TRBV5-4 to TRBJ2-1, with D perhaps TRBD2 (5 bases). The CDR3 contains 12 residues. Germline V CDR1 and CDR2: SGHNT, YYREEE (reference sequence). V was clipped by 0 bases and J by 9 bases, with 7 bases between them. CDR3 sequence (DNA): TGTGCCAGCAGCTTGGCGGGGAGTGAGCAGTTCTTC. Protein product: CASSLAGSEQFF.

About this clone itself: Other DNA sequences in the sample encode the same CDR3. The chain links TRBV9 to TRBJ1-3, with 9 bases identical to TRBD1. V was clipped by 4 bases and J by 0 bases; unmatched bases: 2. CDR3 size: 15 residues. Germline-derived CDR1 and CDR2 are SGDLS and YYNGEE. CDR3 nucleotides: TGTGCCAGCAGCCCGACAGGGGGCTCTGGAAACACCATATATTTT. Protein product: CASSPTGGSGNTIYF.

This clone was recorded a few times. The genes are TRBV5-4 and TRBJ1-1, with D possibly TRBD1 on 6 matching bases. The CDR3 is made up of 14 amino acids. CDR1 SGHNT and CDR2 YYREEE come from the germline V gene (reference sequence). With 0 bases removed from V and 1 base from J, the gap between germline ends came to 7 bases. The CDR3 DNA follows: TGTGCCAGCAGCTTGGCGGACAGGAACACTGAAGCTTTCTTT. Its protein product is CASSLADRNTEAFF.

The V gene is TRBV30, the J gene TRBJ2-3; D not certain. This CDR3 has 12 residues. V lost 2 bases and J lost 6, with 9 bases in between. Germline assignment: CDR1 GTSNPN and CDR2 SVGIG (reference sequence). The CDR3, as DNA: TGTGCCTGGAGTCCGGGTCTCGATACGCAGTATTTT. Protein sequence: CAWSPGLDTQYF.

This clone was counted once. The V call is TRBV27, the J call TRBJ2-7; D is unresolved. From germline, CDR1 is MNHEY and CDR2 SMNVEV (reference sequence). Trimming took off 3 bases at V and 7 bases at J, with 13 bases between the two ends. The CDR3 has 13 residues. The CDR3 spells CASSFSLNSEQYF. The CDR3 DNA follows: TGTGCCAGCAGTTTTTCCCTAAACTCGGAGCAGTACTTC.

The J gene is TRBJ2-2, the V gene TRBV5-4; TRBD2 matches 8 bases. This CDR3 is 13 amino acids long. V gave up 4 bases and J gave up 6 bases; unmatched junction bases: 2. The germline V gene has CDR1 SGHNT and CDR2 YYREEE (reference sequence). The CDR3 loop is CASSPGGAGELFF. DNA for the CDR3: TGTGCCAGCAGCCCCGGGGGGGCCGGGGAGCTGTTTTTT.

The CDR3 DNA is TGTGCCAGCAGTTTCGCTCCAGGGGTGGAGGAAAAACTGTTTTTT. This codes for CASSFAPGVEEKLFF. This chain joins TRBV2 and TRBJ1-4, with a weak D call TRBD1 (6 bases). The CDR3 runs to 15 residues. The germline V and J ends were trimmed by 5 bases and 8 bases, with 18 bases remaining between them. Germline values: CDR1 SNHLY, CDR2 FYNNEI.

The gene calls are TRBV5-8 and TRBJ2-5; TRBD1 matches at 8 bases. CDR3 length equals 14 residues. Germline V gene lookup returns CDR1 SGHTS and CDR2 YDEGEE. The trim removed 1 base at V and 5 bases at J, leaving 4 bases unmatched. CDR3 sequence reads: CASSLPGQAETQYF. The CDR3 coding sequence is TGTGCCAGCAGCTTGCCGGGACAGGCGGAGACCCAGTACTTC.

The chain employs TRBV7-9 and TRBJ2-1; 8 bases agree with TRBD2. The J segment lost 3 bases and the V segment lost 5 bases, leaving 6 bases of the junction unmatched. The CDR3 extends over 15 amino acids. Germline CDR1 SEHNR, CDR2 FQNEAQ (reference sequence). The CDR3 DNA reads TGTGCCAGCAGCGCGCTAGCGGGTCTCTACAATGAGCAGTTCTTC. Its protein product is CASSALAGLYNEQFF.

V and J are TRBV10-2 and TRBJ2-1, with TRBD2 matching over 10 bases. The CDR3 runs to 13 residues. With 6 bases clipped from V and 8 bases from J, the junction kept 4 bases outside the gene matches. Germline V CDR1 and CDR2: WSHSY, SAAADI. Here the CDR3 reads CASSGLAGDEQFF. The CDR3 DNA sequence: TGCGCCAGCAGCGGTCTAGCGGGAGATGAGCAGTTCTTC.

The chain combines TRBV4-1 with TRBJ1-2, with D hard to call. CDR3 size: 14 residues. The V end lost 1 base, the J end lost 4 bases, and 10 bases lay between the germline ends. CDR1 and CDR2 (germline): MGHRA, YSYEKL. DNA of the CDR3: TGCGCCAGCAGCCAAGCCGACGGGAGCTATGGCTACACCTTC. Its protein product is CASSQADGSYGYTF.

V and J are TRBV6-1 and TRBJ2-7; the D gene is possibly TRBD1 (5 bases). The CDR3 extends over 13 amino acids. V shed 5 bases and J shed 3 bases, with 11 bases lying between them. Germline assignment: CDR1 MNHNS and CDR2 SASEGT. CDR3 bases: TGTGCCAGCAGTCTGGTCCAGGGCTACGAGCAGTACTTC. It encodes CASSLVQGYEQYF.